This entry lists 29 T cell receptor beta chains sequenced from one sample in a study of OX40 agonist ivuxolimab in advanced cancers. Produced via immunoSEQ multiplex PCR; TCRdb's table is partial and in-frame only. Of some 60,000 clones detected, 85% appear once; the ten largest clones hold over 3.5%. This specimen consisted of CD4+ or CD8+ T cells sorted from blood, obtained in a trial of the OX40 agonist ivuxolimab. Receptors were obtained from an adult with an advanced solid tumor such as melanoma, head and neck, liver or kidney cancer.

This chain joins TRBV6-1 and TRBJ2-2; TRBD1 agrees at 8 bases. V was clipped by 8 bases and J by 6 bases; unmatched bases: 8. The CDR3 is 14 residues long. Looked up from germline, CDR1 is MNHNS and CDR2 is SASEGT. CDR3 sequence reads: CASSRTGPAGELFF. The CDR3 nucleotides are TGTGCCAGCTCTCGGACAGGGCCGGCCGGGGAGCTGTTTTTT.

CDR3 coding DNA: TGTGCCAGCAGTTTAGGGGCCAGGGTCAATCAGCCCCAGCATTTT. Translating gives CASSLGARVNQPQHF. The chain couples TRBV27 to TRBJ1-5; tentatively, D is TRBD1 (5 bases). The germline V gene encodes CDR1 MNHEY and CDR2 SMNVEV (reference sequence). This CDR3 has 15 residues. V was clipped by 2 bases and J by 3 bases, with 11 bases between them.

The chain has TRBV30 and TRBJ2-5; a possible D gene is TRBD1 (5 bases). The CDR3 loop spans 12 amino acids. Trimming removed 2 bases from V and 4 bases from J, with 8 bases in between. The germline V gene encodes CDR1 GTSNPN and CDR2 SVGIG (reference sequence). CDR3 nucleotides: TGTGCCTGGAGTCTACAGGTAGAGACCCAGTACTTC. This sequence encodes CAWSLQVETQYF.

The chain is built from TRBV2 and TRBJ2-1, with TRBD2 as a possible D gene (6 bases). The CDR3 extends over 13 amino acids. Germline CDR1 and CDR2: SNHLY and FYNNEI. The ends were cut back, 8 bases at V and 9 bases at J, with 17 bases in the middle. This CDR3 is CASSPGLRAEQFF. For the CDR3, the DNA is TGTGCCAGCTCCCCGGGACTCCGAGCTGAGCAGTTCTTC.

This clone was picked up a small number of times. The gene calls are TRBV18 and TRBJ2-1, with D possibly matching TRBD2 (5 bases). Per germline, CDR1 KGHSH and CDR2 LQKENI. Trimming cost V 3 bases and J 10 bases, with 13 bases left between them. The CDR3 runs 13 residues. This chain's CDR3 is CASSPLEGVEQFF. Written as DNA, the CDR3 is TGTGCCAGCTCACCCCTTGAGGGTGTGGAGCAGTTCTTC.

Note on this clone: The same CDR3 arises from other DNA sequences in this sample as well. The rearrangement uses TRBV28 and TRBJ2-2; D gene ambiguous. This CDR3 has 12 amino acids. From germline, CDR1 is MDHEN and CDR2 SYDVKM. Between the trimmed V and J ends, which lost 5 bases and 2 bases, there was a span of 3 bases. The CDR3 spells CASSLNTGELFF. CDR3 nucleotides: TGTGCCAGCAGTCTTAACACCGGGGAGCTGTTTTTT.

This clone showed up many times. The J gene is TRBJ1-5, the V gene TRBV6-1, with D perhaps TRBD1 (6 bases). The CDR3 totals 13 residues. Trimming shortened V by 9 bases and J by 9 bases, and 18 bases separated the two germline ends. CDR1 is MNHNS, CDR2 SASEGT, per germline. DNA of the CDR3: TGTGCCAGTACTATGGGGGGCTTAGGGCCCCAGCATTTT. Translation gives CASTMGGLGPQHF.

CDR3 amino acids: CASSQTGYRQPQHF. In DNA, the CDR3 is TGTGCCAGCAGTCAGACGGGGTATCGTCAGCCCCAGCATTTT. V gene TRBV28 combines with J gene TRBJ1-5; the D is unclear. The germline V gene has CDR1 MDHEN and CDR2 SYDVKM. Trimming removed 5 bases at V and 6 bases at J, with 14 bases between. The CDR3 spans 14 residues.

V and J are TRBV4-1 and TRBJ2-7; 9 bases agree with TRBD2. The germline gives CDR1 MGHRA, CDR2 YSYEKL. V gave up 0 bases and J gave up 3 bases; unmatched junction bases: 6. The length of the CDR3 is 16 residues. This CDR3 reads CASSQEASGKFYEQYF. As DNA, the CDR3 is TGCGCCAGCAGCCAAGAAGCTAGCGGGAAGTTCTACGAGCAGTACTTC.

This chain joins TRBV6-1 and TRBJ2-7; 7 bases fit TRBD1. This CDR3 comprises 13 residues. Germline CDR1 is MNHNS and CDR2 is SASEGT. Trimming at V came to 7 bases and at J to 5 bases, leaving 8 bases not matched to a gene. The DNA for the CDR3 is TGTGCCAGCACCGGACAGGTCATCCACGAGCAGTACTTC. Its translation is CASTGQVIHEQYF.

The V gene is TRBV6-6, the J gene TRBJ2-1, with D unclear. In germline, CDR1 is MNHNY, CDR2 SVGAGI (reference sequence). CDR3 length: 13 amino acids. V was shortened by 0 bases and J by 10 bases, with 10 bases between the two germline ends. The CDR3 reads CASSYSTVAEQFF. Here the CDR3 DNA reads TGTGCCAGCAGTTACTCCACAGTTGCGGAGCAGTTCTTC.

This sequence joins TRBV7-3 and TRBJ2-1, with TRBD1 matching over 7 bases. Trimming removed 5 bases from V and 3 bases from J; junction bases left unmatched: 7. CDR3 length: 15 residues. CDR1 and CDR2 (germline): SGHTA, FQGTGA. CDR3 sequence: CASSPAGGGYNEQFF. As DNA, the CDR3 is TGTGCCAGCAGCCCCGCAGGGGGTGGCTACAATGAGCAGTTCTTC.

V and J are TRBV11-1 and TRBJ2-1; 12 bases fit TRBD2. The CDR3 has 16 amino acids. V lost 4 bases and J lost 0; bases outside the gene matches: 1. Germline loops: CDR1 SGHAT, CDR2 FQDESV (reference sequence). The CDR3 DNA is TGTGCCAGCAGCTCTAGCGGGAGGGCCTCCTACAATGAGCAGTTCTTC. Protein sequence: CASSSSGRASYNEQFF.

This clone was counted a single time. The CDR3 loop is CASRGSGRQGQNIQYF. The CDR3 nucleotides read TGTGCCAGCAGAGGATCGGGACGACAGGGGCAAAACATTCAGTACTTC. The V call is TRBV7-2, the J call TRBJ2-4, with TRBD1 identical over 8 bases. Looked up from germline, CDR1 is SGHTA and CDR2 is FQGNSA. J gave up 5 bases and V 6 bases, and 12 bases lay outside the gene matches. CDR3 length equals 16 residues.

The rearrangement uses TRBV18 and TRBJ1-6; D is unclear. The V end was cut by 3 bases, the J end by 3 bases, with 6 bases between. The CDR3 sequence is 14 residues long. Germline lookup yields CDR1 KGHSH and CDR2 LQKENI. Here the CDR3 reads CASSPAVYNSPLHF. CDR3 nucleotide sequence: TGTGCCAGCTCACCGGCGGTCTATAATTCACCCCTCCACTTT.

The chain carries TRBV6-1 and TRBJ1-2; 8 bases are shared with TRBD1. Germline CDR1 reads MNHNS; CDR2 reads SASEGT. Unmatched junction bases numbered 6, after V lost 6 bases and J lost 6 bases. The length of the CDR3 is 13 residues. The CDR3 nucleotides read TGTGCCAGCAGGCCAGACAGGGGAGATGGCTACACCTTC. The encoded protein is CASRPDRGDGYTF.

This clone was observed a few times. This chain links TRBV7-8 with TRBJ2-3, with 8 positions matching TRBD1. Germline V gives CDR1 SGHVS, CDR2 FQNEAQ. The CDR3 has 15 residues. V lost 5 bases to trimming and J lost 2 bases; unmatched junction nucleotides: 6. The CDR3 region has the DNA TGTGCCAGCAGCAAAGGACAGGGCGCCACAGATACGCAGTATTTT. Translating it yields CASSKGQGATDTQYF.

The chain joins TRBV5-5 to TRBJ1-6; no definite D call. The germline V gene has CDR1 SGHKS and CDR2 YYEKEE (reference sequence). Trimming stripped 0 bases from V and 3 bases from J, with 13 bases between. The CDR3 runs 17 residues. The CDR3 sequence is CASSLGEGGFYNSPLHF. In DNA, the CDR3 is TGTGCCAGCAGCTTGGGGGAGGGCGGATTCTATAATTCACCCCTCCACTTT.

V and J are TRBV6-1 and TRBJ2-3, with unresolved D. CDR3 length: 12 residues. In germline, CDR1 is MNHNS, CDR2 SASEGT. The V gene lost 4 bases and the J gene lost 5 bases, with 7 bases spanning the gap. In nucleotides, the CDR3 is TGTGCCAGCAGTGCAATCTTAGATACGCAGTATTTT. Its protein product is CASSAILDTQYF.

V usage is TRBV6-6 and J usage is TRBJ2-7; 7 bases are shared with TRBD1. Trimming at V came to 5 bases and at J to 0 bases, leaving 10 bases not matched to a gene. The length of the CDR3 is 16 residues. Germline CDR1 and CDR2: MNHNY and SVGAGI (reference sequence). CDR3 nucleotides: TGTGCCAGCAGTCACGACAGGGACCTTCCCTCCTACGAGCAGTACTTC. It is translated as CASSHDRDLPSYEQYF.

The genes are TRBV29-1 and TRBJ2-5; 10 bases are a match to TRBD1. CDR3 length: 16 amino acids. The V gene's germline CDR1 is SQVTM and CDR2 ANQGSEA. Trimming cost V 3 bases and J 2 bases; bases outside gene matches: 9. The CDR3 DNA sequence: TGCAGCGTTGACCGTCGGGGGACAGGGGAGCAAGAGACCCAGTACTTC. Translating it yields CSVDRRGTGEQETQYF.

The rearrangement links TRBV5-4 to TRBJ1-2; D may be TRBD1 (5 bases). V was shortened by 2 bases and J by 1 base, with 15 bases between the two germline ends. This CDR3 is built from 16 residues. Germline V gives CDR1 SGHNT, CDR2 YYREEE (reference sequence). DNA for the CDR3: TGTGCCAGCAGCTTCGGAGGGGCAGAAAGTAACTATGGCTACACCTTC. Translated: CASSFGGAESNYGYTF. Supplemented by reference TRBV5-4 and TRBJ1-2, the full variable domain reads ETGVTQSPTHLIKTRGQQVTLRCSSQSGHNTVSWYQQALGQGPQFIFQYYREEENGRGNFPPRFSGLQFPNYSSELNVNALELDDSALYLCASSFGGAESNYGYTFGSGTRLTVV.

The V call is TRBV6-1, the J call TRBJ1-5; the match to TRBD1 covers 9 bases. The germline V gene has CDR1 MNHNS and CDR2 SASEGT. The V gene end was trimmed by 4 bases and the J gene end by 6 bases; junction bases not matched to a gene: 13. The CDR3 contains 17 residues. As DNA, the CDR3 is TGTGCCAGCAGTGCGAATTATTGGACAGGGGTTATTCAGCCCCAGCATTTT. Translating it yields CASSANYWTGVIQPQHF.

The chain has TRBV10-3 and TRBJ1-6; weak D call: TRBD1 (5 bases). The CDR3 extends over 19 amino acids. The germline V gene encodes CDR1 ENHRY and CDR2 SYGVKD. Trimming removed 4 bases at V and 4 bases at J, with 23 bases between. The CDR3 is CAISAAGGRQPGYNSPLHF. As DNA, the CDR3 is TGTGCCATCAGTGCCGCTGGGGGTAGACAGCCGGGGTATAATTCACCCCTCCACTTT.

The chain couples TRBV9 to TRBJ2-3; 10 bases match TRBD2. This CDR3 spans 17 amino acids. Germline-derived CDR1 and CDR2 are SGDLS and YYNGEE. V lost 2 bases and J lost 5; bases outside the gene matches: 11. CDR3 bases: TGTGCCAGCAGCGTCGGGGCTAGCGGGAGCCCGGGAGATACGCAGTATTTT. Translated: CASSVGASGSPGDTQYF.

The genes are TRBV6-5 and TRBJ2-2; no definite D call. The germline V gene has CDR1 MNHEY and CDR2 SVGAGI. V dropped 0 bases and J dropped 10 bases, with 6 bases sitting between them. The CDR3 runs to 12 residues. CDR3 coding DNA: TGTGCCAGCAGTTACTCGACGTTGGAGCTGTTTTTT. This codes for CASSYSTLELFF.

The gene calls are TRBV2 and TRBJ2-2; D unresolved. Trimming shortened V by 5 bases and J by 6 bases, and 4 bases separated the two germline ends. Germline V gene lookup returns CDR1 SNHLY and CDR2 FYNNEI. This CDR3 is 11 amino acids long. CDR3 residues: CASSRAGELFF. The CDR3 DNA follows: TGTGCCAGCAGTCGGGCCGGGGAGCTGTTTTTT.

V is TRBV28 and J is TRBJ2-3; 11 positions agree with TRBD1. V lost 3 bases and J lost 8; bases outside the gene matches: 10. In germline, CDR1 is MDHEN, CDR2 SYDVKM. CDR3 length: 16 amino acids. Written as DNA, the CDR3 is TGTGCCAGCAGTTTTAGGGACAGGGGGTTCTTCGGTACGCAGTATTTT. This gives the protein CASSFRDRGFFGTQYF. Using reference TRBV28 and TRBJ2-3 for the parts outside the CDR3, the full variable domain is DVKVTQSSRYLVKRTGEKVFLECVQDMDHENMFWYRQDPGLGLRLIYFSYDVKMKEKGDIPEGYSVSREKKERFSLILESASTNQTSMYLCASSFRDRGFFGTQYFGPGTRLTVL.

CDR3 in amino acids: CASSPKLTGSSYNEQFF. In nucleotides, the CDR3 is TGCGCCAGCAGCCCGAAACTCACTGGAAGCTCCTACAATGAGCAGTTCTTC. J is TRBJ2-1 and V is TRBV4-1; D unresolved. V lost 4 bases, J lost 0 bases, and 16 bases lay in between. Germline values: CDR1 MGHRA, CDR2 YSYEKL. The CDR3 is 17 residues long.